This TCR beta chain stems from a study of blood T cell repertoires in COVID-19. Overall study: Samples of COVID-19 (acute and convalescent) were obtained from the United States, Italy and Spain. T cells, B-cell-depleted T cells, or PBMCs provided the cDNA or gDNA that served as material.

CDR3 length: 14 residues. Trimming left V 2 bases short and J 0 bases short, with 8 bases between. CDR1 and CDR2 (germline): SGHKS, YYEKEE (reference sequence). Authors' data handling: Nucleated cell counts were estimated from reference gene primer amplification. Assay: immunoSEQ multiplex PCR; the TCRdb copy retains only in-frame clones and omits some. The V and J calls and clone size are taken from that table; D and trimming were inferred from the DNA. The sample carries roughly 56,000 clones, roughly 87% recorded once. This TCR was recovered from a human donor in a cohort sampled during active COVID-19. The source material was peripheral blood. The V call is TRBV5-5, the J call TRBJ1-1; D unresolved. CDR3 bases: TGTGCCAGCAGCTTCTCCAGAATGAACACTGAAGCTTTCTTT. Protein product: CASSFSRMNTEAFF.